Below, 24 T cell receptor beta chains from the same sample are listed, as sequenced in a study of Ad26.COV2.S vaccination and SARS-CoV-2 variants (dated by TCRdb to the early 2020s). Library prep was done by the immunoSEQ multiplex PCR assay. In TCRdb, the immuneACCESS table is reduced to in-frame sequences with V and J assigned. These tables do not hold every clone; where another copy was compared, an unresolved V gene accounts for under half, and the others remain unexplained. The sample data list about 250,000 clones, and around 87% of these were observed just once. The ten largest clones capture around 3% of the sample. The label giving this sample's treatment or condition can be read as: about 20 received Ad26.COV2.S at low or high dose, single or two shots; 5 received placebo; per-sample allocation not given. Repertoires of vaccine and placebo recipients were sequenced from samples collected on day 63 after the first injection.

The sequencing used peripheral blood, collected in a trial of Ad26.COV2.S vaccine versus placebo. All receptors derive from a person aged 18-60 years who received the Ad26.COV2.S COVID-19 vaccine or a placebo.

The chain recombines TRBV5-6 with TRBJ2-1; D remains unclear. Germline lookup yields CDR1 SGHDT and CDR2 YYEEEE. The ends were cut back, 4 bases at V and 6 bases at J, with 8 bases in the middle. The CDR3 contains 12 residues. The CDR3 region is CASSAPGNEQFF. DNA for the CDR3: TGTGCCAGCAGCGCTCCGGGCAATGAGCAGTTCTTC.

This rearrangement joins TRBV10-3 to TRBJ1-1, with 8 bases that match TRBD1. Germline CDR1 reads ENHRY; CDR2 reads SYGVKD. The CDR3 length is 14 residues. The ends lost 7 bases at V and 2 bases at J; junction bases unmatched: 6. The CDR3 region has the DNA TGTGCCATCACCGCCGGGACAGGTAACACTGAAGCTTTCTTT. It specifies CAITAGTGNTEAFF.

The chain links TRBV18 to TRBJ1-1, with D uncertain. Germline lookup yields CDR1 KGHSH and CDR2 LQKENI. The CDR3 covers 14 residues. The germline V and J ends were trimmed by 0 bases and 5 bases, with 10 bases remaining between them. For the CDR3, the DNA is TGTGCCAGCTCACCACCCGCCTCGAGGACTGAAGCTTTCTTT. It yields the protein CASSPPASRTEAFF.

The chain is built from TRBV10-3 and TRBJ2-3; 9 bases are shared with TRBD2. Germline values: CDR1 ENHRY, CDR2 SYGVKD. The CDR3 is made up of 16 amino acids. Trimming at V came to 8 bases and at J to 0 bases, leaving 9 bases not matched to a gene. DNA of the CDR3: TGTGCCATCGCTGCAAAAACTAGCGGGAGCACAGATACGCAGTATTTT. It codes for CAIAAKTSGSTDTQYF.

This chain joins TRBV6-5 and TRBJ1-1, with D perhaps TRBD1 (5 bases). The CDR3 loop spans 14 amino acids. Trimming stripped 2 bases from V and 0 bases from J, with 7 bases between. In germline, CDR1 is MNHEY, CDR2 SVGAGI. The CDR3 sequence: CASSYGALNTEAFF. CDR3 nucleotide sequence: TGTGCCAGCAGTTACGGGGCCCTGAACACTGAAGCTTTCTTT.

This clone was observed a few times. The V call is TRBV2, the J call TRBJ1-5, with 9 nucleotides matching TRBD1. The CDR3 loop spans 13 amino acids. Germline V gene sequence: CDR1 SNHLY, CDR2 FYNNEI. Germline trimming cut 9 bases from V and 4 bases from J; bases unmatched to any gene: 4. Here the CDR3 DNA reads TGTGCCAGAACCGGACAGGGGAATCAGCCCCAGCATTTT. Amino acid sequence: CARTGQGNQPQHF.

The CDR3 loop is CAIKGDVETQYF. CDR3 sequence (DNA): TGTGCCATCAAGGGGGACGTGGAGACCCAGTACTTC. V usage is TRBV10-3 and J usage is TRBJ2-5, with D possibly TRBD1 on 6 matching bases. The CDR3 spans 12 residues. Trimming cost V 7 bases and J 5 bases, with 11 bases left between them. Germline values: CDR1 ENHRY, CDR2 SYGVKD.

This chain links TRBV20-1 with TRBJ1-5; D possibly corresponds to TRBD1 (6 bases). The CDR3 is made up of 13 amino acids. The germline V and J ends were trimmed by 6 bases and 2 bases, with 11 bases remaining between them. Germline V gene lookup returns CDR1 DFQATT and CDR2 SNEGSKA (reference sequence). The CDR3 loop reads CSASTGRNQPQHF. Here the CDR3 DNA reads TGCAGTGCGAGTACAGGGCGCAATCAGCCCCAGCATTTT.

This clone came up once. This chain uses TRBV5-6 with TRBJ1-6; 9 nucleotides align to TRBD1. With V trimmed by 0 bases and J by 10 bases, 14 bases remained unmatched. Germline V gene data show CDR1 as SGHDT and CDR2 as YYEEEE. This CDR3 is 18 amino acids long. CDR3 sequence reads: CASSLGWLGQGARSPLHF. The CDR3 DNA reads as TGTGCCAGCAGCTTGGGGTGGTTGGGACAGGGTGCTCGGTCACCCCTCCACTTT.

The genes are TRBV6-5 and TRBJ2-3, with a possible D match to TRBD1 (6 bases). CDR1 is MNHEY, CDR2 SVGAGI, per germline. Between the trimmed V and J ends, which lost 6 bases and 3 bases, there was a span of 16 bases. CDR3 length equals 15 residues. The CDR3 nucleotides are TGTGCCAGCAGGAGGGCCGGGACAAGGACAGATACGCAGTATTTT. It specifies CASRRAGTRTDTQYF.

The chain recombines TRBV9 with TRBJ1-2; D possibly corresponds to TRBD1 (5 bases). V lost 3 bases, J lost 6 bases, and 9 bases lay in between. The CDR3 covers 12 residues. Germline lookup yields CDR1 SGDLS and CDR2 YYNGEE. The CDR3 protein is CASSADSNGYTF. CDR3 coding DNA: TGTGCCAGCAGCGCCGACAGTAATGGCTACACCTTC. Based on the CDR3 plus reference TRBV9 and TRBJ1-2, the full variable domain is DSGVTQTPKHLITATGQRVTLRCSPRSGDLSVYWYQQSLDQGLQFLIQYYNGEERAKGNILERFSAQQFPDLHSELNLSSLELGDSALYFCASSADSNGYTFGSGTRLTVV.

CDR3 loop: CASRFTGTGGLGTF. As DNA, the CDR3 is TGTGCCAGCAGATTCACCGGGACAGGGGGCCTTGGGACCTTC. The genes are TRBV3-1 (or the pseudogene TRBV3-2) and TRBJ1-2; 12 nucleotides agree with TRBD1. Germline CDR1 LGHDT, CDR2 YNNKEL (reference sequence). The CDR3 is made up of 14 amino acids. The J segment lost 14 bases and the V segment lost 6 bases, leaving 13 bases of the junction unmatched.

This chain uses TRBV6-5 with TRBJ1-4; no clear D gene. V shed 8 bases and J shed 2 bases, with 6 bases lying between them. The CDR3 runs 12 residues. The V gene's germline CDR1 is MNHEY and CDR2 SVGAGI. In nucleotides, the CDR3 is TGTGCCAGCCGGCGGACTAATGAAAAACTGTTTTTT. Translating it yields CASRRTNEKLFF.

The CDR3 DNA sequence: TGTGCCAGTAGTGGAGGACAGGAGCCCATCGCTAACTATGGCTACACCTTC. This codes for CASSGGQEPIANYGYTF. This chain connects TRBV19 to TRBJ1-2, with TRBD1 matching over 7 bases. The CDR3 runs 17 residues. V was clipped by 5 bases and J by 0 bases; unmatched bases: 12. Germline lookup yields CDR1 LNHDA and CDR2 SQIVND (reference sequence).

The chain combines TRBV10-3 with TRBJ2-1; 13 nucleotides agree with TRBD2. With 6 bases clipped from V and 8 bases from J, the junction kept 7 bases outside the gene matches. This CDR3 has 15 residues. Germline V gene sequence: CDR1 ENHRY, CDR2 SYGVKD. As DNA, the CDR3 is TGTGCCATCAGGGGGACTAGCGGGACTTCGGATGAGCAGTTCTTC. The encoded protein is CAIRGTSGTSDEQFF.

This sequence joins TRBV2 and TRBJ1-2; no clear D. V dropped 0 bases and J dropped 0 bases, with 8 bases sitting between them. Germline V lookup: CDR1 SNHLY, CDR2 FYNNEI. The CDR3 is made up of 15 amino acids. This CDR3 reads CASSEAPAPNYGYTF. For the CDR3, the DNA is TGTGCCAGCAGTGAAGCGCCAGCGCCTAACTATGGCTACACCTTC.

This rearrangement joins TRBV4-2 to TRBJ2-7; no clear D gene. V was pared by 0 bases and J by 4 bases, with 13 bases between. This CDR3 spans 15 amino acids. Germline V CDR1 and CDR2: LGHNA, YNFKEQ. The CDR3 is CASSQDRTLDYEQYF. The CDR3 DNA reads as TGTGCCAGCAGCCAAGATCGGACGCTAGATTACGAGCAGTACTTC.

V usage is TRBV5-1 and J usage is TRBJ2-3; no clear D. The CDR3 extends over 11 amino acids. The germline V gene has CDR1 SGHRS and CDR2 YFSETQ. V was shortened by 4 bases and J by 10 bases, with 10 bases between the two germline ends. CDR3 in amino acids: CASSEGPSQYF. CDR3 nucleotide sequence: TGCGCCAGCAGCGAAGGCCCATCGCAGTATTTT.

J is TRBJ2-1 and V is TRBV2; D possibly corresponds to TRBD1 (6 bases). Per germline, CDR1 SNHLY and CDR2 FYNNEI. Trimming cost V 5 bases and J 4 bases, with 21 bases left between them. CDR3 length equals 17 residues. Here the CDR3 reads CASSSGHPRWGYNEQFF. The DNA for the CDR3 is TGTGCCAGCAGTTCGGGACATCCTCGATGGGGATACAATGAGCAGTTCTTC.

The chain uses TRBV2 and TRBJ2-7; TRBD2 matches 10 bases. From germline, CDR1 is SNHLY and CDR2 FYNNEI. With V trimmed by 9 bases and J by 1 base, 3 bases remained unmatched. The CDR3 runs to 13 residues. The chain's CDR3 is CASSGRPSYEQYF. In nucleotides, the CDR3 is TGTGCCAGTAGCGGGAGGCCTTCCTACGAGCAGTACTTC. Full variable domain (remainder filled in from reference TRBV2 and TRBJ2-7): EPEVTQTPSHQVTQMGQEVILRCVPISNHLYFYWYRQILGQKVEFLVSFYNNEISEKSEIFDDQFSVERPDGSNFTLKIRSTKLEDSAMYFCASSGRPSYEQYFGPGTRLTVT.

The chain is built from TRBV30 and TRBJ1-2, with D tentatively TRBD1 (6 bases). Trimming removed 6 bases at V and 3 bases at J, with 14 bases between. The CDR3 extends over 13 amino acids. Germline CDR1 is GTSNPN and CDR2 is SVGIG (reference sequence). The CDR3 DNA reads TGTGCCTGCGAGAGACAGGTTCACTATGGCTACACCTTC. Encoded protein: CACERQVHYGYTF. The variable domain in full, completed from reference TRBV30 and TRBJ1-2, reads SQTIHQWPATLVQPVGSPLSLECTVEGTSNPNLYWYRQAAGRGLQLLFYSVGIGQISSEVPQNLSASRPQDRQFILSSKKLLLSDSGFYLCACERQVHYGYTFGSGTRLTVV.

This clone appeared a few times. The V call is TRBV29-1, the J call TRBJ2-5; D gene unclear. The V gene's germline CDR1 is SQVTM and CDR2 ANQGSEA. V lost 1 base and J 1 base, leaving 4 bases between the germline ends. CDR3 length equals 12 residues. Here the CDR3 reads CSVEGTQETQYF. The CDR3 coding sequence is TGCAGCGTTGAAGGGACCCAAGAGACCCAGTACTTC.

V gene TRBV28 combines with J gene TRBJ2-7; TRBD1 agrees at 12 bases. From germline, CDR1 is MDHEN and CDR2 SYDVKM. Unmatched junction bases numbered 13, after V lost 1 base and J lost 3 bases. The CDR3 sequence is 19 residues long. CDR3 in amino acids: CASSLYAGEGTGGLYEQYF. The CDR3 region has the DNA TGTGCCAGCAGTTTATATGCGGGGGAAGGGACAGGGGGCCTCTACGAGCAGTACTTC.

The genes are TRBV15 and TRBJ1-5; perhaps TRBD1 as D (5 bases). V lost 0 bases and J lost 2, with 11 bases in between. This CDR3 is built from 16 residues. Germline CDR1 LNHNV, CDR2 YYDKDF (reference sequence). CDR3 nucleotides: TGTGCCACCAGCAGAGATCGTGCGGGGGGCAATCAGCCCCAGCATTTT. Amino acids: CATSRDRAGGNQPQHF.